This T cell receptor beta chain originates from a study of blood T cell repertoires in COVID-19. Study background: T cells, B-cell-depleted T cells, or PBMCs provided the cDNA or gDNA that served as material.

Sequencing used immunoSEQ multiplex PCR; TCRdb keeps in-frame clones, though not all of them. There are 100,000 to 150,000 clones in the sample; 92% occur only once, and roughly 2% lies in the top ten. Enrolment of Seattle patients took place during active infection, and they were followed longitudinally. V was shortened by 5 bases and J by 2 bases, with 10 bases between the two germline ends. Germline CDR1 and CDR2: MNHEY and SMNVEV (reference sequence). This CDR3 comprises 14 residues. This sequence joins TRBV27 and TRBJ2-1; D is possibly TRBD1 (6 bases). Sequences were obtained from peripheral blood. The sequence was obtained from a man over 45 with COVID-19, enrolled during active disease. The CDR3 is CASSRGDTYNEQFF. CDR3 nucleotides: TGTGCCAGCAGTCGAGGGGACACCTACAATGAGCAGTTCTTC.